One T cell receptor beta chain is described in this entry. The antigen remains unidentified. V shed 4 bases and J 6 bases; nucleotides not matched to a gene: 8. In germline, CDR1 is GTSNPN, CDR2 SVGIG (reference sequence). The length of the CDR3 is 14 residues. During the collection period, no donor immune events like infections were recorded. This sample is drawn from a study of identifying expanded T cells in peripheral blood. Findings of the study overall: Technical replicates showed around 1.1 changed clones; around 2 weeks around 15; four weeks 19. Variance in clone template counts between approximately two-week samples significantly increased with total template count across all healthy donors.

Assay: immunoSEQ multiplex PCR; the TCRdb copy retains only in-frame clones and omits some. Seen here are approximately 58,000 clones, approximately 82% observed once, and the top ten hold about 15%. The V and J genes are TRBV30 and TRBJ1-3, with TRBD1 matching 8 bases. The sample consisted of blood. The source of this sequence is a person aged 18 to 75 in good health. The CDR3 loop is CAWKGTQGANTIYF. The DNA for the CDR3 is TGTGCCTGGAAGGGCACCCAGGGGGCAAACACCATATATTTT.